This note documents a single T cell receptor beta chain sequence. Its antigen remains unidentified. Base qualities are missing; no much larger clone stands one base away. This record comes from a study of CD8 T cells in ankylosing spondylitis (dated by TCRdb to about 2017). As for the study more broadly: The study profiled T cell receptor beta repertoires in healthy donors and ankylosing spondylitis patients to find disease-linked TCR variants. In total, the full study cohort was made up of roughly 110 healthy donors and approximately 24 ankylosing spondylitis patients. Samples of peripheral blood were taken, and for ankylosing spondylitis patients, synovial fluid was collected as well. The paper's findings and limits, for the study overall: Some of the motif variants had been reported before in the synovial fluid and blood of reactive arthritis patients, a finding that suggests common disease-initiation mechanisms. Blood from ankylosing spondylitis patients appeared to be characterized by a TCR beta motif made up of several highly homologous amino acid variants. The disease-linked clones were reported as significantly enriched in matched synovial fluid samples from ankylosing spondylitis patients. A CD8+ phenotype was shown by the disease-linked clones, which were found at relatively low frequencies in peripheral blood.

Instrument used: Illumina HiSeq 2500. Quantitative 5'-RACE with molecular barcodes was used to prepare TCR beta libraries. Per the original workflow: A new computational method, built on a probabilistic model of VDJ rearrangement, was used to identify disease-linked TCR variants. TCRdb reanalyzed the raw reads on its own, using fastp at Q25 for trimming and MiXCR for clone calling, and kept in-frame beta chains. Rows merge per CDR3 protein into single entries with the most common DNA and genes. The authors' filters were not applied to this entry. This sample comprises some 400,000 distinct CDR3 sequences, 20% to 25% of them detected only once. Of the sample, about a sixth is held by the ten largest clones. The CDR3 runs 14 residues from the cysteine to the phenylalanine. The read is trimmed to its CDR3 DNA, 42 bases read in frame from base 1. The germline V end is reduced by 1 base and the J end by 8 bases; junction bases left unmatched: 6. CDR1 and CDR2 are drawn from the germline V gene: LGHNA, YSLEER.

The chain employs TRBV4-3 and TRBJ1-2, with 8 bases in between that match TRBD1. The sample comprised blood, either unsorted or a sorted T cell fraction (not recorded which). The sequence was collected from a male donor with ankylosing spondylitis. The sequenced DNA is TGCGCCAGCAGCCAAGTCCAGGGGGCATCGGGCTACACCTTC. Its protein product is CASSQVQGASGYTF.